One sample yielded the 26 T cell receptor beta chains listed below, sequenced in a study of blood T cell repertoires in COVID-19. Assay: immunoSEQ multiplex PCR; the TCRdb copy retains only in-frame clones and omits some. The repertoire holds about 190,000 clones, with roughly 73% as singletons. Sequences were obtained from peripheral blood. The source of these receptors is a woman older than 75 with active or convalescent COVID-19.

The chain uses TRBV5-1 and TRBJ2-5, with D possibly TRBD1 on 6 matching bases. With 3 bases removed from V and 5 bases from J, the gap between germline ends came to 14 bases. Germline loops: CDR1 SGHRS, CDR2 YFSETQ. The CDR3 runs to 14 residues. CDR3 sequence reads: CASSSQGFGETQYF. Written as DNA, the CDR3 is TGCGCCAGCAGCTCACAGGGTTTCGGGGAGACCCAGTACTTC.

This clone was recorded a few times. The DNA of the CDR3 is TGTGCCAGCAGCCCCGTTGGCGGGGGGGTCCAAGAGACCCAGTACTTC. This codes for CASSPVGGGVQETQYF. The chain is built from TRBV7-2 and TRBJ2-5; the match to TRBD2 covers 9 bases. The germline CDR1 and CDR2 sequences are SGHTA and FQGNSA. The CDR3 has 16 amino acids. The V gene end was trimmed by 5 bases and the J gene end by 1 base; junction bases not matched to a gene: 8. Full variable domain (missing parts from reference TRBV7-2 and TRBJ2-5): GAGVSQSPSNKVTEKGKDVELRCDPISGHTALYWYRQSLGQGLEFLIYFQGNSAPDKSGLPSDRFSAERTGGSVSTLTIQRTQQEDSAVYLCASSPVGGGVQETQYFGPGTRLLVL.

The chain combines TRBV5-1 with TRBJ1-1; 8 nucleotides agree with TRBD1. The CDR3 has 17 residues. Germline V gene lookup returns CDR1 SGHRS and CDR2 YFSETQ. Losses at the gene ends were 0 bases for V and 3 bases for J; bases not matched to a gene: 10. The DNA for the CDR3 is TGCGCCAGCAGCTTGGCCCCAGGGGGCATATTGGACACTGAAGCTTTCTTT. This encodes CASSLAPGGILDTEAFF.

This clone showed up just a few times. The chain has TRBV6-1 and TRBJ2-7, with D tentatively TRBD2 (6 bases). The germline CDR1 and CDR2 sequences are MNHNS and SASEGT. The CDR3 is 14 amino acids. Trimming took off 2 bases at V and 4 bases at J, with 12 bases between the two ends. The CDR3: CASSEPWAGYEQYF. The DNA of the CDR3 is TGTGCCAGCAGTGAACCGTGGGCGGGGTACGAGCAGTACTTC.

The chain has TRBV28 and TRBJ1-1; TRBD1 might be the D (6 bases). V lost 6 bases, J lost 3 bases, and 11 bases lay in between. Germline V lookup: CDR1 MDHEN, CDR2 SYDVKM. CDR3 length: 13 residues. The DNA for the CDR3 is TGTGCCAGCAGCCCCGGACAGTACACTGAAGCTTTCTTT. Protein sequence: CASSPGQYTEAFF.

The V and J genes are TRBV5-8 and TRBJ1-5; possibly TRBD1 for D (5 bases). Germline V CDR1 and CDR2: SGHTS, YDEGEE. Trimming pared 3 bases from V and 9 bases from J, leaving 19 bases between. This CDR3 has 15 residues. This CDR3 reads CASSSRQGSMGPQHF. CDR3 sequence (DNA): TGTGCCAGCAGCTCGCGGCAGGGCTCCATGGGGCCCCAGCATTTT.

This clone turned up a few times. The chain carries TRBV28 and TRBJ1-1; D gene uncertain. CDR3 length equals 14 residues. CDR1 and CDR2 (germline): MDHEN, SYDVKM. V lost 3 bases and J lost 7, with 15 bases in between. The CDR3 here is CASSFHMSESEAFF. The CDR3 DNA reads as TGTGCCAGCAGTTTCCACATGTCGGAGAGTGAAGCTTTCTTT.

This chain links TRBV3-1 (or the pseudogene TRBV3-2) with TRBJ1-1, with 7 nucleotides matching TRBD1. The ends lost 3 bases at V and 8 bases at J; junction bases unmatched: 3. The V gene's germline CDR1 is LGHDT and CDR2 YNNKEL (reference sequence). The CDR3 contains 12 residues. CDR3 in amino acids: CASSHGTAEAFF. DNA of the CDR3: TGTGCCAGCAGCCACGGGACAGCCGAAGCTTTCTTT.

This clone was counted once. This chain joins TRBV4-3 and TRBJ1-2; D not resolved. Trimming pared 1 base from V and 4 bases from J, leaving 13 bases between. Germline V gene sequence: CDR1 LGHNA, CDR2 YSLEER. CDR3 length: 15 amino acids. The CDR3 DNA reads TGCGCCAGCAGCCAAGGTCAGGCAGGTACCTATGGCTACACCTTC. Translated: CASSQGQAGTYGYTF.

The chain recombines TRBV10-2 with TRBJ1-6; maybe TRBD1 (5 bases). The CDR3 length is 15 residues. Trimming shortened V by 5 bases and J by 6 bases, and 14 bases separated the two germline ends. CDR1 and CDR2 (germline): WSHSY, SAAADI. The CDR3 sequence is CASSIREPGNSPLHF. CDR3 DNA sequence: TGCGCCAGCAGTATCAGGGAACCGGGTAATTCACCCCTCCACTTT.

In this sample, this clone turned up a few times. The CDR3 protein is CASSSSGTLHTDTQYF. The CDR3 bases are TGTGCCAGCAGTTCTTCAGGTACCCTTCACACAGATACGCAGTATTTT. The chain combines TRBV6-5 with TRBJ2-3; D not certain. The CDR3 sequence is 16 residues long. The V and J ends lost 4 bases and 2 bases respectively, with 16 bases between them. Germline V gene sequence: CDR1 MNHEY, CDR2 SVGAGI.

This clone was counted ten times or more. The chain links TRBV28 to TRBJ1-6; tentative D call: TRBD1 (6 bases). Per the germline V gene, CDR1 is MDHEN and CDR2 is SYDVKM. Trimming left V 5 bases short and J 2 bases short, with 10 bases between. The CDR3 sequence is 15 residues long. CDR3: CASSNQGTYNSPLHF. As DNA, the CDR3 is TGTGCCAGCAGTAATCAGGGGACCTATAATTCACCCCTCCACTTT. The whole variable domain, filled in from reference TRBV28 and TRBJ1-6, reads DVKVTQSSRYLVKRTGEKVFLECVQDMDHENMFWYRQDPGLGLRLIYFSYDVKMKEKGDIPEGYSVSREKKERFSLILESASTNQTSMYLCASSNQGTYNSPLHFGNGTRLTVT.

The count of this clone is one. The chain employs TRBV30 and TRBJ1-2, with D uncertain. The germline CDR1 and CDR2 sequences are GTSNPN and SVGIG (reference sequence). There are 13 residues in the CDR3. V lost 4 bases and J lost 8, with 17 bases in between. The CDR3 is CAWTLGRYGGYTF. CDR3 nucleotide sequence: TGTGCCTGGACCCTAGGGAGGTACGGAGGCTACACCTTC.

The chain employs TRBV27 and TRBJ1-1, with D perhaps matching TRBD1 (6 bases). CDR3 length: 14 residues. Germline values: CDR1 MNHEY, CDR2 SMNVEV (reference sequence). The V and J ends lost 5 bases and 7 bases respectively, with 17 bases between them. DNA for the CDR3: TGTGCCAGCAGTCCCTCGGACAGAGAATATGAAGCTTTCTTT. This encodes CASSPSDREYEAFF.

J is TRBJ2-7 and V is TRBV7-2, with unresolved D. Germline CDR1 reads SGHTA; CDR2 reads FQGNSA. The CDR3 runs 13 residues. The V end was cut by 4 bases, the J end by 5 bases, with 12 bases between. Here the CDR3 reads CASSSMAVNEQYF. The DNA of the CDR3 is TGTGCCAGCAGCTCCATGGCGGTAAACGAGCAGTACTTC.

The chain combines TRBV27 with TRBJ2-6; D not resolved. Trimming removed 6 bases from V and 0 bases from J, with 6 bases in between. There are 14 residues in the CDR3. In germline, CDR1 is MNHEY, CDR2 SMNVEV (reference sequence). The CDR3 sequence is CASRRSSGANVLTF. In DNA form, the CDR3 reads TGTGCCAGCAGACGGAGCTCTGGGGCCAACGTCCTGACTTTC.

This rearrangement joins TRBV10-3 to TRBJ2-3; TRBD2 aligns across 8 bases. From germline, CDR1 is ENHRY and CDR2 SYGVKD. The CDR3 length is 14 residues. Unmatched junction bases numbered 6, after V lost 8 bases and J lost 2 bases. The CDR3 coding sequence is TGTGCCATCGGTCGGGGGGGGGACACAGATACGCAGTATTTT. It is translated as CAIGRGGDTDTQYF.

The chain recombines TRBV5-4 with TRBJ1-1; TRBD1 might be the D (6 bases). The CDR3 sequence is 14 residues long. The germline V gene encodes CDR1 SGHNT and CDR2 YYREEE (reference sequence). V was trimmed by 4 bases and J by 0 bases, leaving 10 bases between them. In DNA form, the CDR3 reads TGTGCCAGCAGCCCCAGGGGAATGAACACTGAAGCTTTCTTT. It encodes CASSPRGMNTEAFF.

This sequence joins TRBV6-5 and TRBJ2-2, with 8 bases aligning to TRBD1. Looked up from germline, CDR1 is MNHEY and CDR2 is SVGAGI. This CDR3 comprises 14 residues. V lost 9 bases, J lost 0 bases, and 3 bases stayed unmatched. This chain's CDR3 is CASRDRSNTGELFF. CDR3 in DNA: TGTGCCAGTAGGGACAGGTCGAACACCGGGGAGCTGTTTTTT.

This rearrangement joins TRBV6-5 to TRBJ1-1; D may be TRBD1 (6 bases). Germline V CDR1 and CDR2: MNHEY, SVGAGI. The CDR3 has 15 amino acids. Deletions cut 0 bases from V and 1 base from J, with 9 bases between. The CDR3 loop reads CASSYSGHPNTEAFF. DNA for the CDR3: TGTGCCAGCAGTTACTCGGGACACCCGAACACTGAAGCTTTCTTT.

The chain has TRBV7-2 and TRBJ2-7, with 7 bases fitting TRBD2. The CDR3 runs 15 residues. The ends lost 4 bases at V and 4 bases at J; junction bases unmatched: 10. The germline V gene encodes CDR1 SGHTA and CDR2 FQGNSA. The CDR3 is CASSYRGVGPYEQYF. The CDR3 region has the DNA TGTGCCAGCAGCTACCGGGGGGTGGGGCCATACGAGCAGTACTTC. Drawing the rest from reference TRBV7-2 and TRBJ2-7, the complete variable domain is GAGVSQSPSNKVTEKGKDVELRCDPISGHTALYWYRQSLGQGLEFLIYFQGNSAPDKSGLPSDRFSAERTGGSVSTLTIQRTQQEDSAVYLCASSYRGVGPYEQYFGPGTRLTVT.

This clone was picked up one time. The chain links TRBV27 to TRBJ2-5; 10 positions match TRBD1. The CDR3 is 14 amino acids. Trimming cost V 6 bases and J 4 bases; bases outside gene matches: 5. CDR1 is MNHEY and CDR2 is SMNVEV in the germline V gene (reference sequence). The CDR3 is CASSHDRGRETQYF. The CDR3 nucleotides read TGTGCCAGCAGCCATGACAGGGGGCGAGAGACCCAGTACTTC.

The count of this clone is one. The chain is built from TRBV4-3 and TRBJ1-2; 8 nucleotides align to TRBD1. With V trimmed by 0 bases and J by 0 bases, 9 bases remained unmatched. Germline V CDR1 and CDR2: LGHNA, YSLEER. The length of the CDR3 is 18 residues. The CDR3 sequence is CASSQELEDRATNYGYTF. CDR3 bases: TGCGCCAGCAGCCAAGAACTCGAGGACAGGGCGACTAACTATGGCTACACCTTC.

CDR3 sequence (DNA): TGTGCCAGCAGCGGAGGGGACAGGGCGAGAGAGCAGTTCTTC. Translation gives CASSGGDRAREQFF. The chain has TRBV9 and TRBJ2-1; the match to TRBD1 covers 9 bases. After removal of 3 bases from V and 10 bases from J, the junction contained 8 bases not matched to a gene. The CDR3 covers 14 residues. Germline V CDR1 and CDR2: SGDLS, YYNGEE. The variable domain in full, with the rest retrieved from reference TRBV9 and TRBJ2-1, is DSGVTQTPKHLITATGQRVTLRCSPRSGDLSVYWYQQSLDQGLQFLIQYYNGEERAKGNILERFSAQQFPDLHSELNLSSLELGDSALYFCASSGGDRAREQFFGPGTRLTVL.

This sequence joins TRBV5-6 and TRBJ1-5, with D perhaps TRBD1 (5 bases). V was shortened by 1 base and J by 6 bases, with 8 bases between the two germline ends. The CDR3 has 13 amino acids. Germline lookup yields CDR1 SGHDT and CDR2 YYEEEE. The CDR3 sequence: CASSLQGGQPQHF. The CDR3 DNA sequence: TGTGCCAGCAGCTTGCAGGGAGGTCAGCCCCAGCATTTT.

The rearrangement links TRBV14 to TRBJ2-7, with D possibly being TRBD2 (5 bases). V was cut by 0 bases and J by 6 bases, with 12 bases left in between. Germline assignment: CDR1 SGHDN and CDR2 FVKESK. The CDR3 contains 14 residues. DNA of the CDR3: TGTGCCAGCAGCCAAGAACCGGGGTTTGGCGAGCAGTACTTC. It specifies CASSQEPGFGEQYF.